This record looks at one T cell receptor beta chain sequence and its context. The sample is drawn from a study of blood T cell repertoires in COVID-19. The CDR3 is 16 amino acids. Germline lookup yields CDR1 LGHNA and CDR2 YNFKEQ. V lost 4 bases and J lost 4; bases outside the gene matches: 7. TCRdb's table, derived via immunoSEQ multiplex PCR, lists solely in-frame clones and lacks some. The table shows 200,000 to 300,000 clones, with around nine tenths occurring only once. Recovered status in Cohort 3 required two negative PCRs, clearance, or symptom resolution. V usage is TRBV4-2 and J usage is TRBJ2-5, with 12 bases fitting TRBD1. The origin of this receptor is a woman in her late teens or twenties who had recovered from COVID-19. The specimen was PBMCs or T cells enriched from blood (not recorded which). CDR3 DNA: TGTGCCAGCAGCCCCATGGCGGGACAGGGGGCAGAGACCCAGTACTTC. Translating gives CASSPMAGQGAETQYF.